Below, one T cell receptor beta chain is given with its context. Its specificity is unknown. The data belong to a study of post-analysis software for immune sequencing data. Prepared TCR beta cDNA libraries contained unique molecular identifiers. Between roughly 1 and 10 million T cells gave rise to hundreds of thousands of cDNA molecules. MiXCR was run by TCRdb on the PCR reads, yielding one entry per CDR3 protein. The table shows about 760,000 distinct CDR3 sequences, with roughly 30% occurring only once. Study conclusions and caveats: Batch-mates among the samples co-clustered strongly by F measure. In patients, about five TRBV segments were more frequent than in controls, with TRBV5-6, TRBV5-1 and TRBV20-1 among them. Normalized Chao1 diversity in multiple sclerosis patients fell significantly below that of controls.

V was pared by 3 bases and J by 0 bases, with 9 bases between. The CDR3 covers 16 residues. Germline V lookup: CDR1 LGHNA, CDR2 YSLEER. The source is a girl under 18 with multiple sclerosis. The chain combines TRBV4-3 with TRBJ2-6; tentatively, D is TRBD1 (6 bases). Sequencing used blood. Written as DNA, the CDR3 is TGCGCCAGCAGCCAGGCCAGGGGCTCTGGGGCCAACGTCCTGACTTTC. It yields the protein CASSQARGSGANVLTF.